The next 2 T cell receptor beta chains were all read from a single sample in a study of human CD8 memory T cell subsets. By UMI-labeled 5' RACE, the TCR beta libraries were made. TCRdb reprocessed the 5' RACE reads, keeping one entry per CDR3 protein, no DNA. The table gives about 5,100 distinct CDR3 sequences; the top ten clones make up 30% to 45% of it. Material for sequencing was CD8+ T cells from PBMCs. The receptors were gathered from a human donor in good health.

The chain joins TRBV24-1 to TRBJ2-5; with no DNA, the TCRdb D assignment of TRBD1 cannot be verified. CDR1 is KGHDR and CDR2 is SFDVKD in the germline V gene. This CDR3 comprises 18 residues. The CDR3 region is CATSDSHTPGQGQETQYF.

V and J are TRBV20-1 and TRBJ2-7. The CDR3 runs to 12 residues. CDR1 is DFQATT, CDR2 SNEGSKA, per germline (reference sequence). CDR3 in amino acids: CSATDNDYEQYF.